This entry concerns a single T cell receptor beta chain. The table lists this clonotype with many counts. Its antigen has not been determined. No base-level quality is on record; no much larger clone is a single base apart. This sample was included in a study of T cells in Graves' hyperthyroidism and ophthalmopathy (dated by TCRdb to between 2017 and 2020). Regarding the study in general: To identify distinguishing TCR V-J signatures, a discovery cohort of around 100 patients was used, comprising 43 with Graves' ophthalmopathy and roughly 60 with stable Graves' hyperthyroidism. Following sampling, methimazole starting at 30 mg daily was given to hyperthyroidism patients, and high-dose intravenous methylprednisolone was given to ophthalmopathy patients. The paper describes TCR Vbeta CDR3 sequencing of 140 or so peripheral blood samples, made up of 43 ophthalmopathy patients, more than 70 hyperthyroidism patients and around 17 progressor patients. For training and testing, the 100 or so patients in the discovery cohort were randomly divided in a 7:3 ratio. Whether ophthalmopathy could be predicted prospectively was tested in an independent validation cohort made up of roughly 19 hyperthyroidism patients plus 17 patients who later progressed to ophthalmopathy. In addition, the study compared T-cell repertoires in thyroid tissue and in blood from a handful of Graves' hyperthyroidism patients. Overall study outcomes, separate from this receptor: In cross-validation, a model built on a 13 V-J signature told ophthalmopathy apart from stable hyperthyroidism with approximately 90% sensitivity and approximately 81% specificity, and in testing the same model reached 80%/75%. Sample size was not statistically predetermined, and blinding of investigators to group allocation was not performed. Most expanded thyroid clonotypes (frequency above 0.001) were also found in blood, which suggests that blood repertoires may mirror thyroid immune responses. During validation, the model predicted progression to ophthalmopathy a median of about 5.9 months ahead of onset, with more than 60% sensitivity and around 73% specificity.

A distance of 17 bases separates the germline ends of V and J, which lose 6 bases and 6 bases respectively. The CDR3 holds 14 amino acids from the cysteine to the phenylalanine. The entry retains the CDR3 DNA only, 42 bases that are in frame from base 1. From a lookup of the germline V gene (reference sequence), CDR1 and CDR2 are DFQATT and SNEGSKA. Exclusion was applied to patients with uncontrolled infections, other autoimmune diseases, pregnancy or lactation. Diagnoses were based on clinical symptoms, serum thyroxine and TRAb, thyroid ultrasound and orbital computed tomography. Total RNA was extracted with Trizol reagent, and quality was checked on an Agilent 2100 Bioanalyzer. TCR beta CDR3 regions were amplified from RNA transcripts. The first round of RT-PCR for the TCR CDR3 was performed with the HTBI primer set and the Qiagen OneStep RT-PCR kit. The libraries were constructed in a second round of multiplex PCR and then size-selected and purified. Sequencing of the libraries was done on an Illumina HiSeq2000 using paired-end 100 bp reads. Per the source publication's procedure: SOAPnuke was used to process the raw data, with reads discarded if the reads contained adapters or uncalled bases, had a mean Phred below 15, or lacked an exact constant-primer or identifier match. High-quality paired reads were merged using COPE v1.2.5, and each unique nucleotide sequence was defined as a clonotype. MiTCR v1.1 was used to align clonotypes to the IMGT TRBV, TRBD and TRBJ reference segments. The analysis included only V-J combinations with a frequency above 0.0001, which together covered 99% to 99.2% of the repertoires. A TCS score was defined as the ratio between F50 (clonal expansion) and ExV (chaos), using BLOSUM62-based TCRdist between CDR3 peptides within each V-J. Welch's t-statistics and random forest reduced around 520 V-J features to about 13, which were used in a naive Bayes classifier (R e1071). The similarity between thyroid and blood repertoires was quantified using the Morisita-Horn index. The public sequencing data were trimmed at Q25 with fastp and processed into clonotypes with MiXCR by TCRdb, which kept only in-frame beta chains. Merged by CDR3 protein, the rows form single entries marked with the most common genes and DNA. It is TCRdb's table, rather than the study itself, that gives the V and J calls and clone size. Across this sample there are roughly 500,000 distinct CDR3 sequences, with about 45% seen only once. About two fifths of the sample rests with the top ten.

Here the chain combines TRBV20-1 and TRBJ1-4, and TRBD1 may be the D gene, going by 6 matching bases. The TCR was taken from an adult woman with Graves' disease, either hyperthyroidism or ophthalmopathy (not recorded which). The sample taken for sequencing was peripheral blood or thyroid tissue (not recorded which). The nucleotides are TGCAGTGCCCCGCCCAGGGGCCGTTATGAAAAACTGTTTTTT. Its product reads: CSAPPRGRYEKLFF.